Below, one T cell receptor beta chain is given with its context. As yet, its antigen is unknown. The sample is drawn from a study of cytomegalovirus exposure and HLA in healthy donors. Study-level background: An early release of data contained around 80 million unique TCRs, which came from HLA-typed donors.

The V end was cut by 0 bases, the J end by 7 bases, with 12 bases between. In germline, CDR1 is SNHLY, CDR2 FYNNEI. The CDR3 sequence is 14 residues long. Findings of the study overall: Previously analyzed data showed that most TCR beta V segments were productive at a frequency of about 87% or about 30%. Whilst most TCR sequences proved rare, a subset of public TCRs occurred across many donors.

The PCR had 60 Vbeta and 13 Jbeta primers. Per the authors' pipeline: Roughly 83 million unique TCR beta chains, about 10 million of them shared, were counted by a later analysis. TCRdb keeps only in-frame clones here, not all; method: immunoSEQ multiplex PCR. V, J and clone size reflect that table, while D and trimming were determined from the DNA. The table includes some 42,000 clones, 45% to 65% detected once. The clonotype originates from a human donor in good health. Sequencing was done on a sample of PBMCs. The V call is TRBV2, the J call TRBJ2-5, with no clear D. CDR3 in DNA: TGTGCCAGCAGTGAAGCTGGGTCAACGGGGACCCAGTACTTC. This gives the protein CASSEAGSTGTQYF.